Described below is a single T cell receptor beta chain sequence and its context. Its antigen remains unidentified. These data are taken from a study of response to subunit inactivated influenza vaccine. There are 16 residues in the CDR3. V shed 5 bases, J shed 7 bases, and the junction held 11 bases outside the gene matches. General study findings and limits: The authors suggested that few new T cells are recruited per seasonal influenza vaccination.

From the RT-PCR reads, TCRdb called clonotypes with MiXCR, one entry per CDR3 protein. The data contain 550,000 to 650,000 distinct CDR3 sequences, about 10% of them singletons. The source of this sequence is a middle-aged man who received an inactivated influenza vaccine. The chain employs TRBV12-3 or TRBV12-4 and TRBJ1-2, with 12 nucleotides matching TRBD1. The sequenced sample was PBMCs from blood, obtained on the day of vaccination. The chain's CDR3 is CASSHTGTGGAGGYTF. The CDR3 bases are TGTGCCAGCAGTCACACGGGGACAGGGGGCGCAGGTGGCTACACCTTC.